This entry concerns a single TCR beta chain. Methods used by the authors: Amplifying reference gene primers gave estimates of nucleated cell counts. Only in-frame clones appear in the TCRdb table, and some are missing; sequencing was by immunoSEQ multiplex PCR. The DNA was the basis for D and trimming; V, J and clone size are from that table. The sample yields 200,000 to 300,000 clones, approximately 82% seen once. This specimen belongs to a study of blood T cell repertoires in COVID-19. The sequencing sample was made of peripheral blood. The receptor comes from a middle-aged man who had recovered from COVID-19.

The CDR3 DNA follows: TGTGCCAGCTCGCAAACCATAGGACAGGGCAATCCGACCCACTATGGCTACACCTTC. As protein: CASSQTIGQGNPTHYGYTF. The chain recombines TRBV18 with TRBJ1-2; 8 bases fit TRBD1. The CDR3 has 19 residues. The V segment lost 6 bases and the J segment 3 bases; nucleotides outside the gene matches: 21. In germline, CDR1 is KGHSH, CDR2 LQKENI. The full variable domain, rest sourced from reference TRBV18 and TRBJ1-2, is NAGVMQNPRHLVRRRGQEARLRCSPMKGHSHVYWYRQLPEEGLKFMVYLQKENIIDESGMPKERFSAEFPKEGPSILRIQQVVRGDSAAYFCASSQTIGQGNPTHYGYTFGSGTRLTVV.